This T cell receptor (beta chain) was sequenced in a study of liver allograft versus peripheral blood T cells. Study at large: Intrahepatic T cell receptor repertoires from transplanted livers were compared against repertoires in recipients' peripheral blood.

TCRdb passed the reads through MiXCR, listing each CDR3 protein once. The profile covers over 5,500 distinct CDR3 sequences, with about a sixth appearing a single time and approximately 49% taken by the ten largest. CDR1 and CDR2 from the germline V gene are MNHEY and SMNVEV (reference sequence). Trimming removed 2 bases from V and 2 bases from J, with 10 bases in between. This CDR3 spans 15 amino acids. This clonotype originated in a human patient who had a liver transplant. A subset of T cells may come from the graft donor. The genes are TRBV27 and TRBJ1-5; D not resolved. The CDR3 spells CASSLVGIGNQPQHF. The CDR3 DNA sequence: TGTGCCAGCAGTTTAGTGGGAATTGGCAATCAGCCCCAGCATTTT.